This passage covers 24 T cell receptor beta chains from one sample sequenced in a study of neurological immune-mediated disorders (dated by TCRdb to between 2018 and 2020). Library preparation used 5' RACE. Instrument used: Illumina HiSeq 2500. Clones were called with MiXCR by TCRdb after fastp trimmed the public reads at Q25, and only in-frame beta chains were retained. Entries are consolidated by CDR3 protein sequence, retaining the most common genes and DNA. Counted in this sample were nearly 45,000 distinct CDR3 sequences; about 12% of them appeared once. Together, the top ten hold roughly 1.2% of the sample. Specimen: PBMCs. These receptors originate from a female donor in good health.

This clonotype came up many times. V is TRBV29-1 and J is TRBJ1-4; D is unresolved. The CDR3 spans 13 residues. Germline V gene lookup returns CDR1 SQVTM and CDR2 ANQGSEA. The V end was cut by 4 bases, the J end by 6 bases, with 12 bases between. The CDR3 DNA is TGCAGCGTTGTTGGCTCGGCTCATGAAAAACTGTTTTTT. Its translation is CSVVGSAHEKLFF.

This clonotype showed up many times. CDR3 in DNA: TGTGCCAGCAGTTCTTTATGGCGTCCGGGTTCCGTCTATGGCTACACCTTC. Its translation: CASSSLWRPGSVYGYTF. This chain uses TRBV28 with TRBJ1-2; no firm D call. The V end lost 4 bases, the J end lost 4 bases, and 22 bases lay between the germline ends. Per germline, CDR1 MDHEN and CDR2 SYDVKM. The CDR3 totals 17 residues.

Many counts were recorded for this clonotype. The chain is built from TRBV20-1 and TRBJ1-5, with 10 positions matching TRBD1. CDR3 length: 14 residues. In germline, CDR1 is DFQATT, CDR2 SNEGSKA (reference sequence). J lost 4 bases, V lost 3 bases, and 3 bases had no gene match. The CDR3 sequence is CSASTDRGNQPQHF. As DNA, the CDR3 is TGCAGTGCTAGTACGGACAGGGGGAATCAGCCCCAGCATTTT.

This clonotype showed up just a few times. V gene TRBV7-9 combines with J gene TRBJ2-1; D remains unclear. This CDR3 region has 16 residues. CDR1 is SEHNR, CDR2 FQNEAQ, per germline (reference sequence). The ends were cut back, 7 bases at V and 5 bases at J, with 21 bases in the middle. Written as DNA, the CDR3 is TGTGCCAGCAACTTGAATAGCCCCACTCGGAACAATGAGCAGTTCTTC. Translating it yields CASNLNSPTRNNEQFF.

This clonotype was seen at least ten times. The CDR3 here is CASAGLGLYNYGYTF. CDR3 coding DNA: TGTGCCAGTGCAGGTTTAGGGCTCTATAACTATGGCTACACCTTC. This chain connects TRBV27 to TRBJ1-2; D ambiguous. Germline V gene lookup returns CDR1 MNHEY and CDR2 SMNVEV (reference sequence). V was clipped by 9 bases and J by 1 base, with 18 bases between them. The CDR3 loop spans 15 amino acids.

This clonotype was recorded at least ten times. This sequence joins TRBV29-1 and TRBJ2-3; perhaps D is TRBD1 or TRBD2 (5 bases each). The germline V and J ends were trimmed by 0 bases and 9 bases, with 10 bases remaining between them. CDR1 and CDR2 from the germline V gene are SQVTM and ANQGSEA. CDR3 length equals 12 residues. The CDR3 region has the DNA TGCAGCGTTGAAGAGGGGACCTGGACGCAGTATTTT. Its translation: CSVEEGTWTQYF.

This clonotype was counted ten times or more. This rearrangement joins TRBV4-2 to TRBJ2-1, with TRBD2 identical over 10 bases. Germline CDR1 and CDR2: LGHNA and YNFKEQ. V lost 1 base and J lost 3; bases outside the gene matches: 0. The CDR3 covers 15 residues. The CDR3, as DNA: TGTGCCAGCAGCCAAGGGACTAGCGGCTACAATGAGCAGTTCTTC. Its protein product is CASSQGTSGYNEQFF.

In its sample, this clonotype was seen many times. This sequence joins TRBV5-5 and TRBJ2-3; 7 positions match TRBD2. Germline V gene sequence: CDR1 SGHKS, CDR2 YYEKEE (reference sequence). The CDR3 covers 14 residues. J was trimmed by 3 bases and V by 3 bases; bases with no gene match: 4. Here the CDR3 reads CASSSGLRTDTQYF. DNA of the CDR3: TGTGCCAGCAGCTCGGGACTACGGACAGATACGCAGTATTTT. The entire variable domain, with the rest obtained from reference TRBV5-5 and TRBJ2-3, is as follows: DAGVTQSPTHLIKTRGQQVTLRCSPISGHKSVSWYQQVLGQGPQFIFQYYEKEERGRGNFPDRFSARQFPNYSSELNVNALLLGDSALYLCASSSGLRTDTQYFGPGTRLTVL.

This clonotype was seen many times. This chain joins TRBV5-1 and TRBJ2-3; 12 bases are a match to TRBD2. Trimming took 3 bases from V and 3 from J; bases not matched to a gene: 5. Germline V gives CDR1 SGHRS, CDR2 YFSETQ. The CDR3 runs to 16 residues. CDR3 nucleotide sequence: TGCGCCAGCAGCTGGACTAGCGGGACAGGTACAGATACGCAGTATTTT. Its protein is CASSWTSGTGTDTQYF.

This clonotype was picked up many times. This chain uses TRBV2 with TRBJ2-7; D remains unclear. The CDR3 has 13 amino acids. V shed 1 base and J shed 2 bases, with 6 bases lying between them. Germline V gene data show CDR1 as SNHLY and CDR2 as FYNNEI. This chain's CDR3 is CASSEGRAYEQYF. Here the CDR3 DNA reads TGTGCCAGCAGTGAAGGACGAGCCTACGAGCAGTACTTC.

This clonotype was counted many times. The rearrangement links TRBV5-1 to TRBJ2-1; D is perhaps TRBD1 (5 bases). V shed 4 bases and J shed 4 bases, with 15 bases lying between them. Germline loops: CDR1 SGHRS, CDR2 YFSETQ. This CDR3 contains 15 residues. CDR3 DNA: TGCGCCAGCAGCCTCCAGGGTGTAGTATACAATGAGCAGTTCTTC. This translates into CASSLQGVVYNEQFF.

This clonotype was observed many times. The chain links TRBV5-5 to TRBJ2-7, with 8 bases that match TRBD2. V was pared by 6 bases and J by 7 bases, with 6 bases of the junction left unmatched. Germline CDR1 reads SGHKS; CDR2 reads YYEKEE (reference sequence). CDR3 length: 12 amino acids. DNA of the CDR3: TGTGCCAGCACCCTGAGCGGGAGAGAGCAGTACTTC. It yields the protein CASTLSGREQYF.

This clonotype was counted ten times or more. The chain combines TRBV10-3 with TRBJ2-7; 8 bases align to TRBD1. The CDR3 is made up of 16 amino acids. CDR1 and CDR2 from the germline V gene are ENHRY and SYGVKD. V lost 0 bases, J lost 1 base, and 5 bases stayed unmatched. In DNA, the CDR3 is TGTGCCATCAGTGAGTCCGGGACAGGCGATTCCTACGAGCAGTACTTC. Translation gives CAISESGTGDSYEQYF.

This clonotype was seen many times. V usage is TRBV5-1 and J usage is TRBJ1-1, with D possibly TRBD1 on 5 matching bases. CDR1 is SGHRS, CDR2 YFSETQ, per germline. CDR3 length: 13 residues. Trimming cost V 5 bases and J 0 bases, with 8 bases left between them. In DNA, the CDR3 is TGCGCCAGCAGGGGACGCATGAACACTGAAGCTTTCTTT. This translates into CASRGRMNTEAFF.

This clonotype was seen at least ten times. The chain combines TRBV5-1 with TRBJ2-7; TRBD2 is a possible D gene (5 bases). The length of the CDR3 is 13 residues. Between the trimmed V and J ends, which lost 1 base and 2 bases, there was a span of 7 bases. CDR1 is SGHRS, CDR2 YFSETQ, per germline. The CDR3 coding sequence is TGCGCCAGCAGCTTGACGGGAACCTACGAGCAGTACTTC. Protein sequence: CASSLTGTYEQYF.

Many counts were recorded for this clonotype. The V gene is TRBV24-1, the J gene TRBJ2-7; TRBD1 matches at 7 bases. The V segment lost 7 bases and the J segment 0 bases; nucleotides outside the gene matches: 8. CDR1 is KGHDR, CDR2 SFDVKD, per germline. The CDR3 has 15 amino acids. Here the CDR3 reads CATRKGTAASYEQYF. The CDR3 DNA follows: TGTGCCACCAGGAAGGGGACAGCCGCCTCCTACGAGCAGTACTTC.

This clonotype was detected many times. The chain combines TRBV12-3 or TRBV12-4 with TRBJ2-2; D gene ambiguous. The CDR3 has 15 residues. V lost 4 bases and J lost 6, with 15 bases in between. The CDR3 protein is CASSSSLPNPGELFF. CDR3 DNA sequence: TGTGCCAGCAGTTCCAGCCTGCCCAACCCCGGGGAGCTGTTTTTT.

This clonotype appeared many times. This sequence joins TRBV5-1 and TRBJ1-1; D is possibly TRBD1 (5 bases). The CDR3 consists of 13 residues. Germline V gene sequence: CDR1 SGHRS, CDR2 YFSETQ. Between the trimmed V and J ends, which lost 1 base and 11 bases, there was a span of 15 bases. In DNA form, the CDR3 reads TGCGCCAGCAGCTTGAGCGACAGAATGGGCGCTTTCTTT. Translated, it gives CASSLSDRMGAFF. Looking up the rest from reference TRBV5-1 and TRBJ1-1 gives the full variable domain: KAGVTQTPRYLIKTRGQQVTLSCSPISGHRSVSWYQQTPGQGLQFLFEYFSETQRNKGNFPGRFSGRQFSNSRSEMNVSTLELGDSALYLCASSLSDRMGAFFGQGTRLTVV.

The chain recombines TRBV11-1 with TRBJ2-7; 8 bases are shared with TRBD1. The length of the CDR3 is 16 residues. After removal of 5 bases from V and 7 bases from J, the junction contained 16 bases not matched to a gene. Looked up from germline, CDR1 is SGHAT and CDR2 is FQDESV (reference sequence). The CDR3 spells CASSLAPGQVAWEQYF. DNA for the CDR3: TGTGCCAGCAGCCTCGCCCCGGGACAGGTGGCGTGGGAGCAGTACTTC.

This clonotype has ten or more counts. V usage is TRBV11-3 and J usage is TRBJ1-1, with D possibly TRBD1 on 6 matching bases. Trimming removed 2 bases from V and 8 bases from J, with 12 bases in between. This CDR3 has 13 amino acids. Germline values: CDR1 SGHNT, CDR2 YENEEA. The CDR3 bases are TGTGCCAGCAGCTTAATGTCGGGACAAGAAGCTTTCTTT. It translates to CASSLMSGQEAFF.

This clonotype was picked up many times. The chain joins TRBV2 to TRBJ2-2, with D possibly being TRBD1 or TRBD2 (5 bases each). The V gene's germline CDR1 is SNHLY and CDR2 FYNNEI. The CDR3 sequence is 15 residues long. The germline V and J ends were trimmed by 6 bases and 1 base, with 12 bases remaining between them. The CDR3 here is CASRPGTVNTGELFF. CDR3 bases: TGTGCCAGCAGGCCCGGGACGGTGAACACCGGGGAGCTGTTTTTT.

This clonotype occurred many times. The CDR3 reads CASSLMDSGNTIYF. CDR3 bases: TGCGCCAGCAGCTTGATGGATTCTGGAAACACCATATATTTT. The chain has TRBV5-1 and TRBJ1-3; D remains unclear. In germline, CDR1 is SGHRS, CDR2 YFSETQ. The CDR3 runs 14 residues. V lost 1 base and J 1 base, leaving 6 bases between the germline ends.

In its sample, this clonotype was seen many times. This chain joins TRBV7-8 and TRBJ1-5; D is possibly TRBD1 (6 bases). V lost 4 bases and J lost 3, with 16 bases in between. Germline V gene lookup returns CDR1 SGHVS and CDR2 FQNEAQ. There are 16 residues in the CDR3. In DNA form, the CDR3 reads TGTGCCAGCAGCTCCAGAGAACAGGGCTCCAATCAGCCCCAGCATTTT. As protein: CASSSREQGSNQPQHF.

V and J are TRBV11-3 and TRBJ2-2, with TRBD2 as a possible D gene (5 bases). The germline V gene encodes CDR1 SGHNT and CDR2 YENEEA. This CDR3 is built from 16 residues. Deletions cut 0 bases from V and 3 bases from J, with 11 bases between. Here the CDR3 DNA reads TGTGCCAGCAGCTTAGATCCGGGAAAGGACACCGGGGAGCTGTTTTTT. This gives the protein CASSLDPGKDTGELFF.